The 5 T cell receptor beta chains below all came from one sample that was sequenced in a study of identical twins (dated by TCRdb to about 2016). Libraries were built with 5' RACE. The listed sequencing device is Illumina HiSeq 2000. The raw public data were reprocessed by TCRdb itself: fastp quality trimming at Q25, MiXCR clonotype calling, in-frame beta chains only. Identical CDR3 proteins give one entry, which carries the most common genes and DNA. For this sample there are hundreds of thousands of distinct CDR3 sequences; around 8.6% appear just once. The ten most abundant clones make up 0.98% of the sample. The data also belong to a second study, concerning yellow fever vaccine responses in identical twins.

Material for sequencing was PBMCs. Source of these receptors: a young woman in good health.

This clonotype has ten or more counts. The rearrangement links TRBV7-2 to TRBJ2-3; 8 bases fit TRBD1. Germline assignment: CDR1 SGHTA and CDR2 FQGNSA. V lost 3 bases, J lost 5 bases, and 4 bases stayed unmatched. The CDR3 consists of 14 residues. The CDR3 here is CASSLQGAQDTQYF. The CDR3, as DNA: TGTGCCAGCAGCTTGCAGGGGGCCCAAGATACGCAGTATTTT. Variable domain in full (rest from reference TRBV7-2 and TRBJ2-3): GAGVSQSPSNKVTEKGKDVELRCDPISGHTALYWYRQSLGQGLEFLIYFQGNSAPDKSGLPSDRFSAERTGGSVSTLTIQRTQQEDSAVYLCASSLQGAQDTQYFGPGTRLTVL.

This clonotype was counted only a few times. This chain uses TRBV6-1 with TRBJ2-3, with no clear D. Germline V lookup: CDR1 MNHNS, CDR2 SASEGT. The CDR3 length is 14 residues. Trimming took 2 bases from V and 2 from J, leaving 8 bases between them. The CDR3 DNA reads as TGTGCCAGCAGTGAATGGGGTAACACAGATACGCAGTATTTT. It yields the protein CASSEWGNTDTQYF.

This clonotype was seen ten or more times. The CDR3 reads CASSHVEAASLYF. The CDR3, as DNA: TGTGCCAGCAGCCACGTCGAGGCCGCCTCTCTGTATTTT. The chain is built from TRBV3-1 and TRBJ2-3; no clear D gene. Germline V lookup: CDR1 LGHDT, CDR2 YNNKEL (reference sequence). CDR3 length: 13 residues. V lost 3 bases and J 14 bases, leaving 18 bases between the germline ends.

V is TRBV4-3 and J is TRBJ2-7, with D unresolved. In germline, CDR1 is LGHNA, CDR2 YSLEER. Trimming took off 0 bases at V and 3 bases at J, with 6 bases between the two ends. The CDR3 consists of 13 residues. DNA for the CDR3: TGCGCCAGCAGCCAAGATATGTACTACGAGCAGTACTTC. Protein: CASSQDMYYEQYF.

This clonotype was detected many times. J is TRBJ2-1 and V is TRBV4-3; D might be TRBD1 (5 bases). CDR3 length: 16 amino acids. V lost 3 bases and J 10 bases, leaving 22 bases between the germline ends. The germline gives CDR1 LGHNA, CDR2 YSLEER. The CDR3 loop reads CASSQPGQGSINEQFF. In DNA form, the CDR3 reads TGCGCCAGCAGCCAGCCCGGGCAGGGTTCCATCAACGAGCAGTTCTTC.